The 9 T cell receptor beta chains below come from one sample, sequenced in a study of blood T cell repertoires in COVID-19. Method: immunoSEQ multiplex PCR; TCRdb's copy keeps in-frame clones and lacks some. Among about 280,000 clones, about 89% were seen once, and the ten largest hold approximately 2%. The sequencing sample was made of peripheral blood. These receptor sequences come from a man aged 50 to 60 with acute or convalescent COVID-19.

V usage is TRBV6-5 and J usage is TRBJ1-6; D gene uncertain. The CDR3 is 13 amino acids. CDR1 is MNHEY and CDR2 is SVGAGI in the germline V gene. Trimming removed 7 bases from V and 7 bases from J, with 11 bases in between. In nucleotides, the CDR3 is TGTGCCAGCAAAGGAGTACGGAATTCACCCCTCCACTTT. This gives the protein CASKGVRNSPLHF.

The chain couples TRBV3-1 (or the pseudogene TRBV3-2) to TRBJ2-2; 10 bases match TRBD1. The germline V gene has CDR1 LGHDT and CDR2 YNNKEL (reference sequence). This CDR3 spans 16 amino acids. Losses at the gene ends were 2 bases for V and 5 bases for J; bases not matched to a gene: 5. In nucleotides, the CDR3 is TGTGCCAGCAGCCAACCGGGACAGGGGAATACCGGGGAGCTGTTTTTT. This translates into CASSQPGQGNTGELFF.

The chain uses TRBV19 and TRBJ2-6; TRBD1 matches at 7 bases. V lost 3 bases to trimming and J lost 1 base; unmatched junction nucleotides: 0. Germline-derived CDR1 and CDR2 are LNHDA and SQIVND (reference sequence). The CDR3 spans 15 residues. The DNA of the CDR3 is TGTGCCAGTAGTATGGGACAGTCTGGGGCCAACGTCCTGACTTTC. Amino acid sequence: CASSMGQSGANVLTF.

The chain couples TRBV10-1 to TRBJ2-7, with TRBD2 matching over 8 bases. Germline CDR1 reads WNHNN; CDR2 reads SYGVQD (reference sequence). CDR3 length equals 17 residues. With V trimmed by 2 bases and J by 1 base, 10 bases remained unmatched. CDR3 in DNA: TGCGCCAGCAGTGAGCCCGTTCAGCGGGGGAGGTCCTACGAGCAGTACTTC. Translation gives CASSEPVQRGRSYEQYF.

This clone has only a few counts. The DNA of the CDR3 is TGTGCCTGGAGTGTGAGCCCCGTGGAAGAGACCCAGTACTTC. Translation gives CAWSVSPVEETQYF. J is TRBJ2-5 and V is TRBV30; D ambiguous. The CDR3 length is 14 residues. Trimming left V 0 bases short and J 3 bases short, with 11 bases between. Germline-derived CDR1 and CDR2 are GTSNPN and SVGIG (reference sequence).

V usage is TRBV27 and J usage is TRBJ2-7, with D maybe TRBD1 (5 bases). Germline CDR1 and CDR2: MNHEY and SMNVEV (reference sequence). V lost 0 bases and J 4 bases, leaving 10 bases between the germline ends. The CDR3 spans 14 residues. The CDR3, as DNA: TGTGCCAGCAGTTTATCAGACAGCTGGTACGAGCAGTACTTC. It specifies CASSLSDSWYEQYF.

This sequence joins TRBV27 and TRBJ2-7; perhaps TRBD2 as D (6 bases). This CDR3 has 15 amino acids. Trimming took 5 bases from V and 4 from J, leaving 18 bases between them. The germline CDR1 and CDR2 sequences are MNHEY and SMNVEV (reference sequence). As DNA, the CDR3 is TGTGCCAGCAGTAAACTAGCATCGGTCGGGTACGAGCAGTACTTC. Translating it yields CASSKLASVGYEQYF.

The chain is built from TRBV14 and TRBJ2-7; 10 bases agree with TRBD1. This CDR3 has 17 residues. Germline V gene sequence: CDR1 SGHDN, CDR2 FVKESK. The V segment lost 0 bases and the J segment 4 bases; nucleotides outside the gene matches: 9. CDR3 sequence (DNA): TGTGCCAGCAGCCAAGATTATGAGGACAGGGGGGAATACGAGCAGTACTTC. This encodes CASSQDYEDRGEYEQYF.

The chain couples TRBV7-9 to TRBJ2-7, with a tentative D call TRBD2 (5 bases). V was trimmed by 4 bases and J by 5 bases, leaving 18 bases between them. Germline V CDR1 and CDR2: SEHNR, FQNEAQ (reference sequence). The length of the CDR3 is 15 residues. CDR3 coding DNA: TGTGCCAGCAGCTCCCGAGGGAGTTCGGTCGACGAGCAGTACTTC. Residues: CASSSRGSSVDEQYF. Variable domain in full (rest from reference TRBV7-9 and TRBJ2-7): DTGVSQNPRHKITKRGQNVTFRCDPISEHNRLYWYRQTLGQGPEFLTYFQNEAQLEKSRLLSDRFSAERPKGSFSTLEIQRTEQGDSAMYLCASSSRGSSVDEQYFGPGTRLTVT.